This T cell receptor beta chain was retrieved from a study of CD8+CD57+ T cells in acquired aplastic anemia. On the study more broadly: Among healthy donors, CD4+ cells averaged about 11 million reads.

Regarding the study as a whole: Both patients and controls carried the same twenty-nine CD8+ CDR3 sequences. Patient and control CD8+ Simpson's diversity was not significantly different.

Investigators profiled TCR beta VDJ and CDR3 from genomic DNA template. TCRdb reanalysed the reads using MiXCR and keeps one entry per CDR3 protein. In the table there are a few hundred thousand distinct CDR3 sequences, just under 70% of which are singletons. Per the germline V gene, CDR1 is SGHAT and CDR2 is FQNNGV. CDR3 length: 14 amino acids. V lost 5 bases and J 4 bases, leaving 15 bases between the germline ends. This clonotype was observed at least ten times. Its matching antigen is unknown. The sample was sorted CD4+, CD8+, or CD8+CD57+ T cells (not recorded which) from PBMCs. V is TRBV11-2 and J is TRBJ2-7, with TRBD1 as a possible D gene (6 bases). The sequence derives from a human donor in good health, serving as a control. The CDR3 bases are TGTGCCAGCAGCACCCACGTTGGACAGTACGAGCAGTACTTC. Translating it yields CASSTHVGQYEQYF.